Reported below is one T cell receptor (beta chain). Its antigen is currently unknown. MiXCR, applied by TCRdb to the reads, yields one record per CDR3 protein. Among about 830,000 distinct CDR3 sequences, 32% were seen once, and the ten largest hold around an eighth. The sample originates from a study of T cell repertoires in cytomegalovirus infection. Study-level information: Used in the study were CMV epitopes, some recently identified and HLA-C-restricted, others well-studied and HLA-B-restricted. Indicated by public TCR beta signatures were CMV infection and matching HLA type. General observations from the study: HLA-C-restricted CMV-specific TCR beta clonotypes were dominant in the ex vivo response. The study identified carriers of CMV plus the relevant HLA from cumulative public TCR beta family frequency.

The CDR3 is made up of 17 amino acids. Germline V gene sequence: CDR1 SEHNR, CDR2 FQNEAQ (reference sequence). The germline V and J ends were trimmed by 1 base and 2 bases, with 18 bases remaining between them. The TCR originated in a human donor in good health (CMV status not recorded). Some clones in this sample may be carry-over from other donors' samples. Material: cultured CD8+ T cells from PBMCs, obtained from culture after CMV antigen stimulation. The chain employs TRBV7-9 and TRBJ2-7, with D possibly being TRBD1 or TRBD2 (5 bases each). CDR3: CASSLGLGRTHPYEQYF. As DNA, the CDR3 is TGTGCCAGCAGCTTAGGGTTGGGACGCACCCACCCCTACGAGCAGTACTTC.